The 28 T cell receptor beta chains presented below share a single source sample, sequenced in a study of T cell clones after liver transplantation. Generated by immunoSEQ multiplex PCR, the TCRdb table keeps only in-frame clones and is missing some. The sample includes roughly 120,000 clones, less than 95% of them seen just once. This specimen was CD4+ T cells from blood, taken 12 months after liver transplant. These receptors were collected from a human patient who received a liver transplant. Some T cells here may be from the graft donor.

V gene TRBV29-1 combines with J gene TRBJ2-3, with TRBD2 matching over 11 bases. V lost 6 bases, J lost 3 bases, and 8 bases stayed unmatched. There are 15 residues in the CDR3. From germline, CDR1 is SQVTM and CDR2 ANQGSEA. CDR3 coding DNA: TGCAGCGTGGCCTTAGCGGGAGGGCTGACAGATACGCAGTATTTT. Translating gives CSVALAGGLTDTQYF.

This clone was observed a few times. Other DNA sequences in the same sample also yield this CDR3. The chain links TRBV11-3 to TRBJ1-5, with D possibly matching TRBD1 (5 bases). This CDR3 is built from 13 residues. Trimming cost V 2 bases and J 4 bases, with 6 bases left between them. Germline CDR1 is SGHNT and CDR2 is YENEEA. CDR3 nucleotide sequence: TGTGCCAGCAGCTTACGGGGGAATCAGCCCCAGCATTTT. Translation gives CASSLRGNQPQHF.

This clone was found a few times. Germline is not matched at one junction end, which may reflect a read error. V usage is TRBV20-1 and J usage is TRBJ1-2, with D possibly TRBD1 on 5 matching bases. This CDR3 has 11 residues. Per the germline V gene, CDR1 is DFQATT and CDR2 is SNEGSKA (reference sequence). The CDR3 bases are TGCAGTGCTAGAGGCGGCAGTGAAAGGGGCTTC. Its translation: CSARGGSERGF.

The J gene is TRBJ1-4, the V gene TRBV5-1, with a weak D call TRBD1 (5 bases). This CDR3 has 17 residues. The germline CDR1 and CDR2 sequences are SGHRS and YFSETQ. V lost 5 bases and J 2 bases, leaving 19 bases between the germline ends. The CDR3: CASRQGRGPSTNEKLFF. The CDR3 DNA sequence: TGCGCCAGCAGGCAGGGTAGGGGCCCGAGCACTAATGAAAAACTGTTTTTT.

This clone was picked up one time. CDR3 amino acids: CASTAGWNQPQHF. The CDR3 nucleotides read TGTGCCAGCACCGCAGGGTGGAACCAGCCCCAGCATTTT. The rearrangement joins TRBV7-2 to TRBJ1-5, with D possibly matching TRBD1 (5 bases). The CDR3 is made up of 13 amino acids. V was trimmed by 7 bases and J by 7 bases, leaving 14 bases between them. Germline V CDR1 and CDR2: SGHTA, FQGNSA.

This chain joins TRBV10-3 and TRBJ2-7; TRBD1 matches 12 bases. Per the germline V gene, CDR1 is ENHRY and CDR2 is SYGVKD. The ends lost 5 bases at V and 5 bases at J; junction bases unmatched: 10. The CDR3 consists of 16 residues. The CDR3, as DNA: TGTGCCATCAGTCCTTCTCCGGGACAGGGGGCCAACGAGCAGTACTTC. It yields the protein CAISPSPGQGANEQYF.

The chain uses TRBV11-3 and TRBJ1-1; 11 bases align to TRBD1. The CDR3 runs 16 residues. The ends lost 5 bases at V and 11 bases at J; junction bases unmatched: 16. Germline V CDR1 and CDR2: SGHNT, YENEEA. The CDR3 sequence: CASSPTGQGAGWVAFF. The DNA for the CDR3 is TGTGCCAGCAGCCCGACCGGACAGGGGGCCGGCTGGGTGGCTTTCTTT.

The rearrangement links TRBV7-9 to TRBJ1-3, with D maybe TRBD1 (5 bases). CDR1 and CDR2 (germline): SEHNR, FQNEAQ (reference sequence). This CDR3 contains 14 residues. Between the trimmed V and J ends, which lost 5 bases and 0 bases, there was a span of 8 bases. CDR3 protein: CASSLDSSGNTIYF. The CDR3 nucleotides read TGTGCCAGCAGCCTCGACAGCTCTGGAAACACCATATATTTT.

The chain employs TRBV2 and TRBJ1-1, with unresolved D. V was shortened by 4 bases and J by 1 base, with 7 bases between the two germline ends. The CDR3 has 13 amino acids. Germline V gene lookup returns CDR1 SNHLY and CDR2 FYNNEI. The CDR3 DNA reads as TGTGCCAGCAGTGTAGAGGAGAACACTGAAGCTTTCTTT. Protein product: CASSVEENTEAFF.

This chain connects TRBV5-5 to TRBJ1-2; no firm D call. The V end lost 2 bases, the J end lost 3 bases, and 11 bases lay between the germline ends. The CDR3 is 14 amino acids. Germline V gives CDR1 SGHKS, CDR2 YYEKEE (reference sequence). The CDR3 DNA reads TGTGCCAGCAGCTTCGGGGTCGGCCACTATGGCTACACCTTC. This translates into CASSFGVGHYGYTF.

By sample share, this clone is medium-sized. In nucleotides, the CDR3 is TGTGCCAGCAGCGTAGACTACACCGGGGAGCTGTTTTTT. Protein: CASSVDYTGELFF. This chain joins TRBV9 and TRBJ2-2; D remains ambiguous. CDR3 size: 13 residues. Trimming left V 0 bases short and J 3 bases short, with 3 bases between. Germline V gene sequence: CDR1 SGDLS, CDR2 YYNGEE. The full variable domain, rest sourced from reference TRBV9 and TRBJ2-2, is DSGVTQTPKHLITATGQRVTLRCSPRSGDLSVYWYQQSLDQGLQFLIQYYNGEERAKGNILERFSAQQFPDLHSELNLSSLELGDSALYFCASSVDYTGELFFGEGSRLTVL.

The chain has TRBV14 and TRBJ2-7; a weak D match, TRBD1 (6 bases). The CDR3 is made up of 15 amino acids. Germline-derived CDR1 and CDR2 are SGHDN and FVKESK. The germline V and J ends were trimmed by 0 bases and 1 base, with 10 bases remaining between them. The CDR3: CASSQDVGQSYEQYF. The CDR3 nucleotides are TGTGCCAGCAGCCAAGATGTAGGACAGTCCTACGAGCAGTACTTC.

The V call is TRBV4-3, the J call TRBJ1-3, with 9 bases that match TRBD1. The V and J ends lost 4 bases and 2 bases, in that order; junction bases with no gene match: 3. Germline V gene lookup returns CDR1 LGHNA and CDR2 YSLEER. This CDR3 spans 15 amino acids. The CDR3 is CASSPRTGAGNTIYF. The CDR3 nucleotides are TGCGCCAGCAGCCCCAGGACAGGGGCTGGAAACACCATATATTTT.

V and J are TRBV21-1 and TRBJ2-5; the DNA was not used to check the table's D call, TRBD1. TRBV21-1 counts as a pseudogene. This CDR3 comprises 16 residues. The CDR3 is CASSTYRDRDKETQYF. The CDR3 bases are TGTGCCAGCAGCACCTACCGGGACAGGGATAAAGAGACCCAGTACTTC.

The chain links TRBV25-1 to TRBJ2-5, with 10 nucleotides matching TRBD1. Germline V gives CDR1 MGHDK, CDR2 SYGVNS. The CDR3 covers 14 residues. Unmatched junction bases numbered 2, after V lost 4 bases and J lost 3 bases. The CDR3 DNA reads TGTGCCAGCAGTGTGGGACAGGGGAAAGAGACCCAGTACTTC. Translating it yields CASSVGQGKETQYF.

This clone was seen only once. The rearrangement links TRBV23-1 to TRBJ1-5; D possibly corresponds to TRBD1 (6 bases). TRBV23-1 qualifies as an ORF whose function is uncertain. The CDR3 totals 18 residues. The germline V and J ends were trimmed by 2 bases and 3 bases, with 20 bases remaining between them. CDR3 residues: CASSQPLKQGRDNQPQHF. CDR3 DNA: TGCGCCAGCAGTCAACCTTTGAAACAGGGAAGAGACAATCAGCCCCAGCATTTT.

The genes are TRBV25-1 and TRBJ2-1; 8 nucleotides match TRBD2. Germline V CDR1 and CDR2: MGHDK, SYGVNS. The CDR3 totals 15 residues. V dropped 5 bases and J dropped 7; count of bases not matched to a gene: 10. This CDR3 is CASSFATGLGNEQFF. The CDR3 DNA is TGTGCCAGCAGTTTTGCCACGGGACTAGGGAATGAGCAGTTCTTC.

CDR3 residues: CASSSGEGDEAFF. The CDR3 bases are TGTGCCAGCAGCTCCGGGGAGGGGGATGAAGCTTTCTTT. This chain links TRBV28 with TRBJ1-1, with D possibly TRBD1 on 6 matching bases. The CDR3 consists of 13 residues. The V gene's germline CDR1 is MDHEN and CDR2 SYDVKM. Trimming took 6 bases from V and 7 from J, leaving 15 bases between them. Full variable domain (outside the CDR3, taken from reference TRBV28 and TRBJ1-1): DVKVTQSSRYLVKRTGEKVFLECVQDMDHENMFWYRQDPGLGLRLIYFSYDVKMKEKGDIPEGYSVSREKKERFSLILESASTNQTSMYLCASSSGEGDEAFFGQGTRLTVV.

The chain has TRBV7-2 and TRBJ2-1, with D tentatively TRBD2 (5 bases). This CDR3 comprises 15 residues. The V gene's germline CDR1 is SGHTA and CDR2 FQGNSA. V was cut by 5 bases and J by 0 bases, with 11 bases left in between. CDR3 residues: CASSQRRSSYNEQFF. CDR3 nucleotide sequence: TGTGCCAGCAGCCAGCGGAGGAGCTCCTACAATGAGCAGTTCTTC.

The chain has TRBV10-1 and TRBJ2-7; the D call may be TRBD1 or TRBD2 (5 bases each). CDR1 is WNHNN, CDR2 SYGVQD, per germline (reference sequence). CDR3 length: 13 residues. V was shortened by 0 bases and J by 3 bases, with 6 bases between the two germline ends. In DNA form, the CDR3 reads TGCGCCAGCAGTGAGTCGGGGGACTACGAGCAGTACTTC. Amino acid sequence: CASSESGDYEQYF.

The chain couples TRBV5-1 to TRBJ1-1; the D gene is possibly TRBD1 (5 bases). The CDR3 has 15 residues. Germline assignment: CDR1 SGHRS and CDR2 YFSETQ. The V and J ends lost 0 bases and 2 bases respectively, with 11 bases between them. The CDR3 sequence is CASSLDGAKNTEAFF. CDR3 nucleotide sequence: TGCGCCAGCAGCTTGGATGGGGCGAAAAACACTGAAGCTTTCTTT.

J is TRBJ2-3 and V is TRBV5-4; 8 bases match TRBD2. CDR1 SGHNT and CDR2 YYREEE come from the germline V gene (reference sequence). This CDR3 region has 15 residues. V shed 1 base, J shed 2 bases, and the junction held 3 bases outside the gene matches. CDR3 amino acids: CASSLLAGLTDTQYF. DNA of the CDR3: TGTGCCAGCAGCTTGCTAGCGGGCCTCACAGATACGCAGTATTTT.

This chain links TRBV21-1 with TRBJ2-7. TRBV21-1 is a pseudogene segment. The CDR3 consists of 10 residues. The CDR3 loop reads CASMVVEQYF. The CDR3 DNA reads TGTGCCAGCATGGTGGTGGAGCAGTACTTC.

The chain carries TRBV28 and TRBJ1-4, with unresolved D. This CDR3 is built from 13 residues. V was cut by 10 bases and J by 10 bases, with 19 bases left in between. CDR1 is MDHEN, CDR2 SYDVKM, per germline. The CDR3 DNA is TGTGCCACCATGGACGGACCTATGATAAAACTGTTTTTT. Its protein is CATMDGPMIKLFF.

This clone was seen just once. The DNA for the CDR3 is TGTGCCAGCAGTTTAGAGGGCATAGCGGGACTAACCTACGAGCAGTACTTC. Translating gives CASSLEGIAGLTYEQYF. The rearrangement joins TRBV28 to TRBJ2-7, with TRBD2 matching 8 bases. V lost 2 bases and J lost 2; bases outside the gene matches: 11. The germline V gene has CDR1 MDHEN and CDR2 SYDVKM. The CDR3 loop spans 17 amino acids.

The CDR3 DNA reads as TGTGCCAGCACGGGGACACCCGGGGGCCCCCAGCATTTT. This translates into CASTGTPGGPQHF. This sequence joins TRBV28 and TRBJ1-5; D is perhaps TRBD1 (6 bases). This CDR3 has 13 residues. Germline CDR1 MDHEN, CDR2 SYDVKM. Trimming removed 7 bases from V and 10 bases from J, with 17 bases in between.

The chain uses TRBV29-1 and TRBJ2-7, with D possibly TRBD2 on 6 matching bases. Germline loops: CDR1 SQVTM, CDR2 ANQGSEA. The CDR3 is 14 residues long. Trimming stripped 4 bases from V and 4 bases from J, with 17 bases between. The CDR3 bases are TGCAGCGTTGGGCGCGGACTGCGGGAATACGAGCAGTACTTC. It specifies CSVGRGLREYEQYF.

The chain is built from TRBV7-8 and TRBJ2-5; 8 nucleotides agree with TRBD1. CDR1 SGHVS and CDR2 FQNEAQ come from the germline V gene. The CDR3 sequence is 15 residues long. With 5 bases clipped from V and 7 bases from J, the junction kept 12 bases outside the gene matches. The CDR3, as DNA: TGTGCCAGCAGCACAGCAGGGGGCGGGTTTGGGACCCAGTACTTC. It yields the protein CASSTAGGGFGTQYF.